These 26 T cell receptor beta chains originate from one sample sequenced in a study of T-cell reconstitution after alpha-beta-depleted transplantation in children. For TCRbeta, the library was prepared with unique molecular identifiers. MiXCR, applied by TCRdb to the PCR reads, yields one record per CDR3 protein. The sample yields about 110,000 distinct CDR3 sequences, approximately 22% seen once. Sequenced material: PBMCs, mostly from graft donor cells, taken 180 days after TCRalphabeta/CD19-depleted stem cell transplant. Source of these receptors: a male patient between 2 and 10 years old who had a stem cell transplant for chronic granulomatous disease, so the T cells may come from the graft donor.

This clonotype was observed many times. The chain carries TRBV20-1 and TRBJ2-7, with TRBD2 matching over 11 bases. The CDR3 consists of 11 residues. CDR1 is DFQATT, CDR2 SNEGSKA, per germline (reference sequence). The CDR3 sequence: CRGTSGNEQYF. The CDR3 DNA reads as TGCAGGGGGACTAGCGGCAACGAGCAGTACTTC.

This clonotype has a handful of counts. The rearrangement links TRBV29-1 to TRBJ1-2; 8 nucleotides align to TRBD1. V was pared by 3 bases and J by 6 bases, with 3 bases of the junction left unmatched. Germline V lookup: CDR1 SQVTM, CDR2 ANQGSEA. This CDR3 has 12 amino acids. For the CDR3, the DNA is TGCAGCGTTGAGGACAGGGACGATGGCTACACCTTC. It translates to CSVEDRDDGYTF.

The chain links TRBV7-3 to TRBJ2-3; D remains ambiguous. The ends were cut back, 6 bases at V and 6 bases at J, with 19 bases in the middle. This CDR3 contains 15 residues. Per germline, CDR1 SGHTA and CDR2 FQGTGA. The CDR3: CASSSRPRPGDTQYF. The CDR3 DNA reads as TGTGCCAGCAGTTCCCGACCACGGCCCGGGGATACGCAGTATTTT.

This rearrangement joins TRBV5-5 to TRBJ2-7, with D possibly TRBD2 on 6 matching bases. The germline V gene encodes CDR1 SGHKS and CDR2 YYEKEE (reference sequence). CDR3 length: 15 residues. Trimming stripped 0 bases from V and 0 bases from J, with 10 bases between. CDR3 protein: CASSLAGVSSYEQYF. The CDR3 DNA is TGTGCCAGCAGCTTGGCGGGAGTGAGCTCCTACGAGCAGTACTTC. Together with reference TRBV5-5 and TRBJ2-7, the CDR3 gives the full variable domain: DAGVTQSPTHLIKTRGQQVTLRCSPISGHKSVSWYQQVLGQGPQFIFQYYEKEERGRGNFPDRFSARQFPNYSSELNVNALLLGDSALYLCASSLAGVSSYEQYFGPGTRLTVT.

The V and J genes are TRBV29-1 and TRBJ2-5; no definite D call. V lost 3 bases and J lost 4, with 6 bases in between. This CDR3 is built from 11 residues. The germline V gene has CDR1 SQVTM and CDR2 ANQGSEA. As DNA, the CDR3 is TGCAGCGTTGAGCAGTTAGAGACCCAGTACTTC. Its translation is CSVEQLETQYF.

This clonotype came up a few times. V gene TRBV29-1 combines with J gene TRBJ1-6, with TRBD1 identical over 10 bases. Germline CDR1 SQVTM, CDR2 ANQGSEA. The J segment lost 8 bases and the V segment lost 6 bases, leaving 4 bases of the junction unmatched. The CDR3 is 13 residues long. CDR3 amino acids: CSVQTGGDSPLHF. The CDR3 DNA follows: TGCAGCGTCCAGACAGGGGGCGATTCACCCCTCCACTTT.

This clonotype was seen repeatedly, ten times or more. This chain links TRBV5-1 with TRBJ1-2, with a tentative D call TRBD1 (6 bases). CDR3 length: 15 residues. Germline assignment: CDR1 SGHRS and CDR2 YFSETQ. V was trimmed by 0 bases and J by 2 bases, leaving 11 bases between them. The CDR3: CASSLVQTGNYGYTF. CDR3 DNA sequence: TGCGCCAGCAGCTTGGTCCAAACAGGGAACTATGGCTACACCTTC. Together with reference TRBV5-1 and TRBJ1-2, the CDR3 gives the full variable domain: KAGVTQTPRYLIKTRGQQVTLSCSPISGHRSVSWYQQTPGQGLQFLFEYFSETQRNKGNFPGRFSGRQFSNSRSEMNVSTLELGDSALYLCASSLVQTGNYGYTFGSGTRLTVV.

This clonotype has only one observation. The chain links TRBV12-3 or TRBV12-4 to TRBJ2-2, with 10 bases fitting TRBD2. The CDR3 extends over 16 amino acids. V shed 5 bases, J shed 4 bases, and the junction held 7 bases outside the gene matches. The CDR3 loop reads CASSKTSGLTTGELFF. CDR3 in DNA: TGTGCCAGCAGTAAGACTAGCGGGCTAACCACCGGGGAGCTGTTTTTT.

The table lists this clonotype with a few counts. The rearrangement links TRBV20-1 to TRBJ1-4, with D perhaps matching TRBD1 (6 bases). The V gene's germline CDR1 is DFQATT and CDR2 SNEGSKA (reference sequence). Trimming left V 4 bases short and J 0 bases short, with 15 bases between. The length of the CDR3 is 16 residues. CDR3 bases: TGCAGTGCTACTAAGGGGGGGGGAGCAACTAATGAAAAACTGTTTTTT. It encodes CSATKGGGATNEKLFF.

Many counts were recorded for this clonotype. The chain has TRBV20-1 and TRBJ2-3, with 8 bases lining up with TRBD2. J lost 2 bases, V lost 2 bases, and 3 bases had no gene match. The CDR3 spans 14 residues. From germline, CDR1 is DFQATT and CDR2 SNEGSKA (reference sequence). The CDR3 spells CSARTGLVTDTQYF. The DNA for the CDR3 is TGCAGTGCTAGAACGGGACTAGTCACAGATACGCAGTATTTT.

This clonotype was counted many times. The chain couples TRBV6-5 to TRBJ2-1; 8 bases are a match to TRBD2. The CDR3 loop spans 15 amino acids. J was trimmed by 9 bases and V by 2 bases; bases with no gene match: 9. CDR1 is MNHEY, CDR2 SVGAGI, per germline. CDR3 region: CASSYKASGYGEQFF. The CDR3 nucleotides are TGTGCCAGCAGTTACAAGGCTAGCGGGTACGGTGAGCAGTTCTTC.

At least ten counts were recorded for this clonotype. Written as DNA, the CDR3 is TGCAGCGTTGAAGGGGCCAGGGATGGGGGCTACACCTTC. Translating it yields CSVEGARDGGYTF. The chain links TRBV29-1 to TRBJ1-2, with a weak D call TRBD1 (5 bases). The CDR3 consists of 13 residues. CDR1 SQVTM and CDR2 ANQGSEA come from the germline V gene. The V end was cut by 1 base, the J end by 8 bases, with 14 bases between.

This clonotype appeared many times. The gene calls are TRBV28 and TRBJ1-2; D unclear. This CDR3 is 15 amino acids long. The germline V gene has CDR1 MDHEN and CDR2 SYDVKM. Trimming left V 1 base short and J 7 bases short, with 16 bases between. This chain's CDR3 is CASSLYQAGSLGYTF. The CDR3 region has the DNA TGTGCCAGCAGTTTATATCAGGCAGGTTCTCTTGGCTACACCTTC.

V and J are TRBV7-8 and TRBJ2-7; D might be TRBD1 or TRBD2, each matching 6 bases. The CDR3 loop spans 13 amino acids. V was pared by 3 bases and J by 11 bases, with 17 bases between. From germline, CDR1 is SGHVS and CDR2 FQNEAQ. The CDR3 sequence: CASSLGLGGEKYF. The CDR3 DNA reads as TGTGCCAGCAGCTTGGGATTGGGGGGCGAAAAGTACTTC.

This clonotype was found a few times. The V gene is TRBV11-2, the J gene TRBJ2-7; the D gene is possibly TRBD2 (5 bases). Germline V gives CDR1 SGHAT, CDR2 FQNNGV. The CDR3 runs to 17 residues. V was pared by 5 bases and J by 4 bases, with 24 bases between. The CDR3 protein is CASSPRGFTTTIYEQYF. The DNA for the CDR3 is TGTGCCAGCAGCCCTAGAGGGTTTACTACAACCATTTACGAGCAGTACTTC.

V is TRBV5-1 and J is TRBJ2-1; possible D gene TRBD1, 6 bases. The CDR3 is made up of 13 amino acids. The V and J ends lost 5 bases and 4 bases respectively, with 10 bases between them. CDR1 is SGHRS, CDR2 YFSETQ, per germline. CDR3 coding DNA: TGCGCCAGCAGAGGGACACCTTACAATGAGCAGTTCTTC. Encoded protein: CASRGTPYNEQFF.

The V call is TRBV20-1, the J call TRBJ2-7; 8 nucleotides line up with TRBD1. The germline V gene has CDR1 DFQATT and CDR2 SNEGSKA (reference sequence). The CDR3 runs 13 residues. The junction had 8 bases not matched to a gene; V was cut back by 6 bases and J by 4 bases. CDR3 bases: TGCAGTGCCGATAGGACAGGGATATACGAGCAGTACTTC. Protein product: CSADRTGIYEQYF.

CDR3 DNA sequence: TGTGCCAGCTCACCACCGGTGAACACTGAAGCTTTCTTT. Protein product: CASSPPVNTEAFF. The chain has TRBV18 and TRBJ1-1; D is ambiguous. The CDR3 runs 13 residues. Between the trimmed V and J ends, which lost 0 bases and 0 bases, there was a span of 2 bases. Germline V gene lookup returns CDR1 KGHSH and CDR2 LQKENI.

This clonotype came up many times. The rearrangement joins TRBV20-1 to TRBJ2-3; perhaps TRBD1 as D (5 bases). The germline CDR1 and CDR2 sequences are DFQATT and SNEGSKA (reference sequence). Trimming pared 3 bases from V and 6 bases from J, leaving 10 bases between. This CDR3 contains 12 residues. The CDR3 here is CSASRDSDTQYF. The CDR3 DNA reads TGCAGTGCTAGCAGGGATTCCGATACGCAGTATTTT.

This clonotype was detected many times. This CDR3 reads CSASGTLQETQYF. In DNA, the CDR3 is TGCAGTGCTAGCGGGACTTTGCAAGAGACCCAGTACTTC. The V gene is TRBV20-1, the J gene TRBJ2-5; possible D gene TRBD2, 6 bases. Trimming stripped 3 bases from V and 2 bases from J, with 10 bases between. The CDR3 is 13 amino acids. Germline assignment: CDR1 DFQATT and CDR2 SNEGSKA (reference sequence).

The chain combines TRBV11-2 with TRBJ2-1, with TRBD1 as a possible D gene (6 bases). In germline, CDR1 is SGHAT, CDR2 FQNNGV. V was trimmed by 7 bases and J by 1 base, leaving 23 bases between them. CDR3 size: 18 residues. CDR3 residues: CASTWTESVPVSYNEQFF. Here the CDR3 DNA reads TGTGCCAGCACCTGGACAGAAAGCGTCCCGGTGTCCTACAATGAGCAGTTCTTC.

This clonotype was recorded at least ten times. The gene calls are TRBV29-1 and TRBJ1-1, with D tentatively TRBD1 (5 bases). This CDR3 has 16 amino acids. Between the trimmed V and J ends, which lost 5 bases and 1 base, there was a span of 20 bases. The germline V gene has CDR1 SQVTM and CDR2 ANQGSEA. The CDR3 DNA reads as TGCAGCGTTCGGTTCTGGGGACGGATGAGGAACACTGAAGCTTTCTTT. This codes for CSVRFWGRMRNTEAFF.

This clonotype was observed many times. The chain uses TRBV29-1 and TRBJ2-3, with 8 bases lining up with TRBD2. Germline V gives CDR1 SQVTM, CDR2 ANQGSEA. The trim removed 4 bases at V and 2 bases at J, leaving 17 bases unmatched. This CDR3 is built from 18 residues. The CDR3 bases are TGCAGCGTTGCCGGCGAGGACGACAATAGCGGGGCCACAGATACGCAGTATTTT. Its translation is CSVAGEDDNSGATDTQYF.

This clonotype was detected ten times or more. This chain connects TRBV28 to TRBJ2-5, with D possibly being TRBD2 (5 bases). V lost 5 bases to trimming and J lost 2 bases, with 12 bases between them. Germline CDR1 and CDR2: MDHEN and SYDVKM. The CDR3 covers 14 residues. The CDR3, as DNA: TGTGCCAGCAGTGAGATCCGGGGACAAGAGACCCAGTACTTC. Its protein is CASSEIRGQETQYF.

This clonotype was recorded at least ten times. CDR3 protein: CSATGEDTQYF. The CDR3 coding sequence is TGCAGTGCTACAGGCGAAGATACGCAGTATTTT. The chain joins TRBV20-1 to TRBJ2-3; D gene unclear. Germline CDR1 reads DFQATT; CDR2 reads SNEGSKA (reference sequence). The CDR3 is 11 amino acids. The V gene lost 4 bases and the J gene lost 5 bases, with 7 bases spanning the gap.

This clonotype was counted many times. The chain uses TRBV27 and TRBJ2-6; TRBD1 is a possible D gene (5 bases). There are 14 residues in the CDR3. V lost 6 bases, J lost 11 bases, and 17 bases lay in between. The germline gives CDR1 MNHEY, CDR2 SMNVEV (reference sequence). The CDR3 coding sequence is TGTGCCAGCAGCATGAAATGGGGCAGGGACGTCCTGACTTTC. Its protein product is CASSMKWGRDVLTF.